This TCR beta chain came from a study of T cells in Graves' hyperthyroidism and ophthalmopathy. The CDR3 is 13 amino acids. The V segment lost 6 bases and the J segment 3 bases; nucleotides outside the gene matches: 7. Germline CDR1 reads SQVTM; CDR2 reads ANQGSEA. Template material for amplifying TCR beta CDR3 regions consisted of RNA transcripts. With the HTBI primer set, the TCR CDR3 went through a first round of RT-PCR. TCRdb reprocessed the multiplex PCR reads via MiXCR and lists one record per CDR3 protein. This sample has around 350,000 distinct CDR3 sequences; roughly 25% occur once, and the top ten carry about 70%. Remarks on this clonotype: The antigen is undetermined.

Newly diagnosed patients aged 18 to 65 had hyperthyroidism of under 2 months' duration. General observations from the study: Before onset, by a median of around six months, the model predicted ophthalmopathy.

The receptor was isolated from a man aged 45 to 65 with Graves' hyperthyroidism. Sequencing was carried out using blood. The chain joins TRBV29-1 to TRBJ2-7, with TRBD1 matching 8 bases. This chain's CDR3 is CSVHLTGGYEQYF. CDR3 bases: TGCAGCGTCCACCTTACAGGGGGCTACGAGCAGTACTTC.